The present TCR beta chain was sequenced within a study of T-cell reconstitution after alpha-beta-depleted transplantation in children. Study-level findings and limits: Alpha-beta T cells about two months after transplant reportedly derived from several hundred expanded graft clones.

Germline lookup yields CDR1 KGHDR and CDR2 SFDVKD. V gave up 1 base and J gave up 3 bases, with 5 bases separating them. This CDR3 comprises 14 residues. Unique molecular identifiers tagged the TCRbeta library. TCRdb re-called the PCR reads through MiXCR, storing one row per CDR3 protein. The table includes over 450,000 distinct CDR3 sequences, more than 9% detected once. This clonotype was detected ten times or more. The antigen is not known. This sequence joins TRBV24-1 and TRBJ2-2, with D unclear. This material consisted of PBMCs, taken before TCRalphabeta/CD19-depleted stem cell transplant. The sequence came from a child younger than 10 with inherited bone marrow failure, due to receive a stem cell transplant. For the CDR3, the DNA is TGTGCCACCAGTGATTTATGGGACACCGGGGAGCTGTTTTTT. Translated, it gives CATSDLWDTGELFF.